What follows are 31 T cell receptor beta chains derived from one specimen sequenced in a study of T-cell memory formation after mild COVID-19. A single record per CDR3 protein comes from TCRdb applying MiXCR to the 5' RACE reads. The sample has 300,000 to 350,000 distinct CDR3 sequences; 13% are singletons. The sequenced sample consisted of PBMCs or a T cell subset sorted from them (not recorded which). The receptor source for this set is a man in his late teens or twenties who had mild COVID-19 (a few samples of this study predate the infection). Cell type and time point are not known.

This clonotype has ten or more counts. The chain recombines TRBV20-1 with TRBJ2-2; no reliable D call. The CDR3 is 10 amino acids. The germline V gene has CDR1 DFQATT and CDR2 SNEGSKA (reference sequence). V lost 6 bases, J lost 7 bases, and 6 bases lay in between. In DNA, the CDR3 is TGCAGTGCCTTCGGCGGGGAGCTGTTTTTT. It codes for CSAFGGELFF.

This clonotype was detected only a few times. The chain has TRBV4-1 and TRBJ1-5; D is unresolved. The CDR3 has 15 amino acids. Trimming left V 0 bases short and J 7 bases short, with 13 bases between. CDR1 MGHRA and CDR2 YSYEKL come from the germline V gene. The chain's CDR3 is CASSQDVEGGQPQHF. In DNA form, the CDR3 reads TGCGCCAGCAGCCAAGATGTGGAGGGCGGGCAGCCCCAGCATTTT.

This clonotype appeared many times. The rearrangement joins TRBV20-1 to TRBJ2-1, with 12 bases matching TRBD2. The CDR3 is 14 amino acids. CDR1 is DFQATT, CDR2 SNEGSKA, per germline (reference sequence). The V segment lost 5 bases and the J segment 9 bases; nucleotides outside the gene matches: 8. The CDR3 loop is CSADASGGASEQFF. CDR3 nucleotide sequence: TGCAGTGCTGACGCTAGCGGGGGGGCGTCTGAGCAGTTCTTC.

J is TRBJ2-7 and V is TRBV12-3 or TRBV12-4; 11 bases align to TRBD1. The CDR3 is made up of 14 amino acids. Germline trimming cut 3 bases from V and 7 bases from J; bases unmatched to any gene: 5. CDR3: CASSFWTGGREQYF. DNA of the CDR3: TGTGCCAGCAGTTTCTGGACAGGGGGCAGAGAGCAGTACTTC.

This clonotype was observed a few times. V and J are TRBV5-4 and TRBJ2-5; 8 nucleotides line up with TRBD1. J gave up 3 bases and V 4 bases, and 8 bases lay outside the gene matches. Germline loops: CDR1 SGHNT, CDR2 YYREEE (reference sequence). The length of the CDR3 is 15 residues. The CDR3 DNA is TGTGCCAGCAGCGAAGCGACAGGGGTCAAAGAGACCCAGTACTTC. Protein product: CASSEATGVKETQYF.

This clonotype was observed a few times. The chain employs TRBV7-6 and TRBJ2-3; D is ambiguous. The CDR3 runs 13 residues. Between the trimmed V and J ends, which lost 4 bases and 4 bases, there was a span of 9 bases. CDR1 is SGHVS and CDR2 is FNYEAQ in the germline V gene. In DNA, the CDR3 is TGTGCCAGCAGCTACTACGAGGCAGATACGCAGTATTTT. Amino acid sequence: CASSYYEADTQYF.

The chain employs TRBV7-2 and TRBJ2-1; either TRBD1 or TRBD2 may supply D (5 bases each). Trimming shortened V by 5 bases and J by 0 bases, and 17 bases separated the two germline ends. The germline CDR1 and CDR2 sequences are SGHTA and FQGNSA. CDR3 size: 17 residues. The CDR3 nucleotides are TGTGCCAGCAGCCAAAGCACGGGGCCAAGCTCCTACAATGAGCAGTTCTTC. Its translation: CASSQSTGPSSYNEQFF.

The chain links TRBV6-4 to TRBJ2-7, with TRBD1 identical over 10 bases. The CDR3 is 13 amino acids. In germline, CDR1 is MRHNA, CDR2 SNTAGT. Unmatched junction bases numbered 7, after V lost 8 bases and J lost 6 bases. The CDR3 protein is CASSGQGKGEQYV. The CDR3 DNA follows: TGTGCCAGCTCGGGACAGGGGAAGGGCGAGCAGTACGTC.

Only a few counts were recorded for this clonotype. The chain combines TRBV5-1 with TRBJ2-5, with a possible D match to TRBD2 (6 bases). The germline V gene encodes CDR1 SGHRS and CDR2 YFSETQ. The CDR3 is 15 amino acids. The V gene lost 0 bases and the J gene lost 5 bases, with 14 bases spanning the gap. The CDR3 DNA is TGCGCCAGCAGCTTGGGATCCAGGGCGGGGGAGACCCAGTACTTC. Translation: CASSLGSRAGETQYF.

The chain carries TRBV20-1 and TRBJ2-5, with 11 nucleotides matching TRBD2. This CDR3 region has 15 residues. CDR1 is DFQATT, CDR2 SNEGSKA, per germline (reference sequence). V lost 3 bases, J lost 5 bases, and 8 bases stayed unmatched. The CDR3 DNA follows: TGCAGTGCTAGGTTTCTAGCGGGGGGAGGGGAGACCCAGTACTTC. This sequence encodes CSARFLAGGGETQYF.

This clonotype was seen a handful of times. This chain connects TRBV6-5 to TRBJ2-7; 7 positions match TRBD1. This CDR3 contains 12 residues. Per germline, CDR1 MNHEY and CDR2 SVGAGI. The CDR3 bases are TGTGCAGCTTCTGACAGGGTCAACGAGCAGTACTTC. Translation: CAASDRVNEQYF.

The chain carries TRBV23-1 and TRBJ2-7, with 8 bases lining up with TRBD1. TRBV23-1 is known as an ORF, though its function is uncertain. With V trimmed by 7 bases and J by 4 bases, 9 bases remained unmatched. The CDR3 contains 14 residues. The CDR3 DNA reads TGCGCCAGCATGGATGAACAGGGGGATTACGAGCAGTACTTC. Translating gives CASMDEQGDYEQYF.

This clonotype was seen only a few times. V is TRBV7-8 and J is TRBJ2-7; the D is unclear. Between the trimmed V and J ends, which lost 1 base and 1 base, there was a span of 14 bases. The CDR3 has 16 amino acids. Germline CDR1 SGHVS, CDR2 FQNEAQ. The CDR3 sequence is CASSLGSYISSYEQYV. The CDR3, as DNA: TGTGCCAGCAGCTTAGGAAGTTACATCTCATCCTACGAGCAGTACGTC.

The chain recombines TRBV12-3 or TRBV12-4 with TRBJ2-7; D is undetermined. There are 12 residues in the CDR3. Trimming removed 6 bases from V and 8 bases from J, with 14 bases in between. Here the CDR3 DNA reads TGTGCCAGCAGCCGAGAGTCAAGGAAGCAGTACTTC. As protein: CASSRESRKQYF.

This clonotype was detected once. V usage is TRBV12-3 or TRBV12-4 and J usage is TRBJ1-1; weak D call: TRBD1 (5 bases). The CDR3 runs 13 residues. V lost 3 bases and J 8 bases, leaving 13 bases between the germline ends. CDR3 in DNA: TGTGCCAGCAGTTTTCAGTTGAGGGGAGAAGCTTTCTTT. Amino acids: CASSFQLRGEAFF.

This clonotype has more than one count but fewer than ten. The rearrangement joins TRBV7-6 to TRBJ2-5, with 10 bases lining up with TRBD1. This CDR3 comprises 15 residues. Germline V lookup: CDR1 SGHVS, CDR2 FNYEAQ. The J segment lost 2 bases and the V segment lost 3 bases, leaving 3 bases of the junction unmatched. The CDR3 nucleotides are TGTGCCAGCAGCTTGACAGGGGGCGAACAAGAGACCCAGTACTTC. It encodes CASSLTGGEQETQYF.

Turning to this clonotype: This may stem from a read error, because a much larger clone lies one nucleotide away. This sequence joins TRBV7-3 and TRBJ2-1; 12 bases fit TRBD2. The CDR3 runs to 19 residues. Germline V gene sequence: CDR1 SGHTA, CDR2 FQGTGA. The junction had 17 bases not matched to a gene; V was cut back by 5 bases and J by 6 bases. The CDR3 DNA is TGTGCCAGCAGCCCTCTCGGCACTAGCGGGGGGCCCTATCTCAATGAGCAGTTCTTC. This codes for CASSPLGTSGGPYLNEQFF.

J is TRBJ1-2 and V is TRBV20-1; D not certain. V gave up 6 bases and J gave up 8 bases, with 13 bases separating them. Germline lookup yields CDR1 DFQATT and CDR2 SNEGSKA (reference sequence). This CDR3 has 11 residues. CDR3: CSADLGLGYTF. The DNA of the CDR3 is TGCAGTGCCGATTTGGGGTTGGGCTACACCTTC.

The gene calls are TRBV27 and TRBJ2-3; D unresolved. The V and J ends lost 3 bases and 6 bases respectively, with 13 bases between them. CDR3 size: 14 residues. Germline V gene lookup returns CDR1 MNHEY and CDR2 SMNVEV (reference sequence). CDR3 DNA sequence: TGTGCCAGCAGTTTTTCCTACCGTCCCGATACGCAGTATTTT. It encodes CASSFSYRPDTQYF.

This clonotype has a count of ten or more. The chain has TRBV5-1 and TRBJ1-1; perhaps TRBD1 as D (6 bases). The CDR3 is 14 amino acids. V gave up 4 bases and J gave up 1 base, with 11 bases separating them. Germline V gives CDR1 SGHRS, CDR2 YFSETQ. The CDR3 coding sequence is TGCGCCAGCAGCCTGGACAGCGGGAACACTGAAGCTTTCTTT. Translated: CASSLDSGNTEAFF. The variable domain in full, with the rest retrieved from reference TRBV5-1 and TRBJ1-1, is KAGVTQTPRYLIKTRGQQVTLSCSPISGHRSVSWYQQTPGQGLQFLFEYFSETQRNKGNFPGRFSGRQFSNSRSEMNVSTLELGDSALYLCASSLDSGNTEAFFGQGTRLTVV.

There are many counts of this clonotype. The chain couples TRBV20-1 to TRBJ1-2, with D unclear. This CDR3 contains 12 residues. In germline, CDR1 is DFQATT, CDR2 SNEGSKA (reference sequence). V shed 0 bases and J shed 1 base, with 3 bases lying between them. The CDR3 sequence: CSAREGNYGYTF. CDR3 coding DNA: TGCAGTGCTAGAGAGGGTAACTATGGCTACACCTTC.

V and J are TRBV12-3 or TRBV12-4 and TRBJ1-1, with TRBD1 matching over 9 bases. This CDR3 spans 14 amino acids. V gave up 4 bases and J gave up 5 bases; unmatched junction bases: 5. In DNA, the CDR3 is TGTGCCAGCAGTTACAGGGGGCGCGCAACTGAAGCTTTCTTT. Amino acids: CASSYRGRATEAFF.

The chain uses TRBV7-2 and TRBJ2-3, with D uncertain. Germline lookup yields CDR1 SGHTA and CDR2 FQGNSA. The CDR3 spans 14 residues. V was shortened by 6 bases and J by 4 bases, with 14 bases between the two germline ends. CDR3 amino acids: CASSTALHSDTQYF. In DNA form, the CDR3 reads TGTGCCAGCAGTACAGCATTACACTCAGATACGCAGTATTTT.

The chain couples TRBV14 to TRBJ1-2; D remains ambiguous. Trimming shortened V by 4 bases and J by 8 bases, and 17 bases separated the two germline ends. The CDR3 length is 14 residues. Germline CDR1 reads SGHDN; CDR2 reads FVKESK. The CDR3 loop is CASSRRWGFGGYTF. The CDR3 DNA reads TGTGCCAGCAGCCGGCGTTGGGGATTCGGGGGCTACACCTTC.

The V and J genes are TRBV4-1 and TRBJ2-5; TRBD2 matches at 9 bases. The CDR3 consists of 15 residues. The trim removed 1 base at V and 5 bases at J, leaving 5 bases unmatched. CDR1 is MGHRA and CDR2 is YSYEKL in the germline V gene. Written as DNA, the CDR3 is TGCGCCAGCAGCCAAGTGCGGGGGGGCCGGGAGACCCAGTACTTC. It codes for CASSQVRGGRETQYF.

CDR3 sequence: CAIRGQGINEKLFF. The CDR3 DNA reads TGTGCCATCAGGGGACAGGGGATTAATGAAAAACTGTTTTTT. V and J are TRBV10-3 and TRBJ1-4, with 10 bases fitting TRBD1. V gave up 6 bases and J gave up 4 bases; unmatched junction bases: 2. The germline CDR1 and CDR2 sequences are ENHRY and SYGVKD. The CDR3 is 14 residues long.

This clonotype was observed a few times. The chain couples TRBV24-1 to TRBJ2-1, with unresolved D. This CDR3 has 13 residues. Germline-derived CDR1 and CDR2 are KGHDR and SFDVKD. Between the trimmed V and J ends, which lost 1 base and 9 bases, there was a span of 9 bases. The DNA for the CDR3 is TGTGCCACCAGTGATTTTGGAGAACTTGAGCAGTTCTTC. Translated, it gives CATSDFGELEQFF.

The genes are TRBV6-2 or TRBV6-3 and TRBJ2-1; D unresolved. This CDR3 is 14 amino acids long. Trimming removed 2 bases at V and 9 bases at J, with 14 bases between. Germline V gene lookup returns CDR1 MNHEY and CDR2 SVGEGT. For the CDR3, the DNA is TGTGCCAGCAGTTACCCGGACCACCTATCTGAGCAGTTCTTC. The encoded protein is CASSYPDHLSEQFF.

This clonotype was seen at least ten times. The chain employs TRBV5-1 and TRBJ2-7; possibly TRBD1 or TRBD2 for D (5 bases each). Between the trimmed V and J ends, which lost 3 bases and 7 bases, there was a span of 20 bases. The germline V gene has CDR1 SGHRS and CDR2 YFSETQ. CDR3 size: 15 residues. CDR3 nucleotide sequence: TGCGCCAGCAGCTCCGGGACGGAACGGACCAAGGAGCAGTACTTC. The encoded protein is CASSSGTERTKEQYF.

In its sample, this clonotype was seen a few times. The J gene is TRBJ2-4, the V gene TRBV12-3 or TRBV12-4; weak D call: TRBD1 (6 bases). V dropped 5 bases and J dropped 1 base, with 12 bases sitting between them. The CDR3 consists of 15 residues. The CDR3 reads CASSTTGWAKNIQYF. The CDR3 DNA reads TGTGCCAGCAGTACCACAGGGTGGGCCAAAAACATTCAGTACTTC.

The chain couples TRBV7-2 to TRBJ1-6; D is unclear. The CDR3 has 12 amino acids. Trimming took off 1 base at V and 14 bases at J, with 9 bases between the two ends. Germline V lookup: CDR1 SGHTA, CDR2 FQGNSA. The CDR3 DNA follows: TGTGCCAGCAGCTTAGGGGCTCCGTCCCTCCACTTT. Translated, it gives CASSLGAPSLHF.